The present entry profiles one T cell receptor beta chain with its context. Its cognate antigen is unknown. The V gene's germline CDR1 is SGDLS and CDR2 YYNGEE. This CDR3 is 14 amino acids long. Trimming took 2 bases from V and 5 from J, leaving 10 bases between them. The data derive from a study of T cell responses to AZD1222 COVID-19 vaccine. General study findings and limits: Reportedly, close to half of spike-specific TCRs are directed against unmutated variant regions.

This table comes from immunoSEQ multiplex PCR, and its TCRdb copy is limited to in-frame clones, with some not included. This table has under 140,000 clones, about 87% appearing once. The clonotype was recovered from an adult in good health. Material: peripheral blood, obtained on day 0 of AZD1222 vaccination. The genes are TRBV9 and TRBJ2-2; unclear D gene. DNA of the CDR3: TGTGCCAGCAGCGTCCCGGGCGGAACCGGGGAGCTGTTTTTT. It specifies CASSVPGGTGELFF.